A selection of T cell receptor beta chains follows, all from one sample in a study of T cells in tuberculosis. Here immunoSEQ multiplex PCR was the method, and the copy in TCRdb shows in-frame clones only, minus some. Here the sample spans more than 30,000 clones, about 94% being singletons. The sample consisted of PBMCs. The receptor set was obtained from a donor aged 10-30 years with latent tuberculosis or without tuberculosis infection. Some clones in this sample may be carry-over from other donors' samples. The CDR3 runs from the conserved cysteine through the conserved F or W. Each record gives: D gene, V gene, clone size, J gene, CDR3 protein, CDR3 DNA. D genes are given only for firm matches. Where a row states a size, it is once, few, many or the class of an expanded clone; other rows omit it.

d_call: TRBD1
v_call: TRBV4-3
clone_size: -
j_call: TRBJ2-1
cdr3_aa: CASSQESPGQGIFEQFF
cdr3_nt: TGCGCCAGCAGCCAAGAGAGCCCGGGACAGGGGATTTTCGAGCAGTTCTTC

d_call: -
v_call: TRBV5-6
clone_size: -
j_call: TRBJ2-3
cdr3_aa: CASSLVGAVSPSTDTQYF
cdr3_nt: TGTGCCAGCAGCTTGGTGGGGGCAGTTAGTCCGAGCACAGATACGCAGTATTTT

d_call: -
v_call: TRBV10-2
clone_size: -
j_call: TRBJ2-7
cdr3_aa: CASTRRDMTGEQYF
cdr3_nt: TGCGCCAGCACCCGCAGGGACATGACAGGCGAGCAGTACTTC

d_call: -
v_call: TRBV5-1
clone_size: -
j_call: TRBJ1-6
cdr3_aa: CASSLSGEQNSPLHF
cdr3_nt: TGCGCCAGCAGCTTGTCAGGGGAACAAAATTCACCCCTCCACTTT

d_call: -
v_call: TRBV4-3
clone_size: -
j_call: TRBJ2-4
cdr3_aa: CASSQQNRNIQYF
cdr3_nt: TGCGCCAGCAGCCAACAGAACAGAAACATTCAGTACTTC

d_call: -
v_call: TRBV5-4
clone_size: once
j_call: TRBJ1-5
cdr3_aa: CASSFGISNQPQHF
cdr3_nt: TGTGCCAGTAGTTTCGGTATTAGCAATCAGCCCCAGCATTTT

d_call: -
v_call: TRBV14
clone_size: -
j_call: TRBJ1-5
cdr3_aa: CASSQGLQQPQHF
cdr3_nt: TGTGCCAGCAGCCAGGGGCTCCAGCAGCCCCAGCATTTT

d_call: TRBD1
v_call: TRBV29-1
clone_size: -
j_call: TRBJ1-6
cdr3_aa: CSVRTGSYNSPLHF
cdr3_nt: TGCAGCGTCAGGACAGGGTCCTATAATTCACCCCTCCACTTT

d_call: -
v_call: TRBV4-3
clone_size: -
j_call: TRBJ2-1
cdr3_aa: CASSQDAISRLNNEQFF
cdr3_nt: TGCGCCAGCAGCCAAGACGCTATTTCACGCCTGAACAATGAGCAGTTCTTC

d_call: TRBD2
v_call: TRBV6-1
clone_size: -
j_call: TRBJ2-1
cdr3_aa: CASSERLAGGQAFYNEQFF
cdr3_nt: TGTGCCAGCAGTGAAAGGCTAGCGGGGGGGCAGGCTTTCTACAATGAGCAGTTCTTC

d_call: -
v_call: TRBV2
clone_size: few
j_call: TRBJ1-4
cdr3_aa: CASSEAGMGNEKLFF
cdr3_nt: TGTGCCAGCAGTGAGGCAGGGATGGGTAATGAAAAACTGTTTTTT

d_call: TRBD2
v_call: TRBV6-4
clone_size: -
j_call: TRBJ2-3
cdr3_aa: CASSDSSGGSTDTQYF
cdr3_nt: TGTGCCAGCAGTGATTCTAGCGGGGGAAGCACAGATACGCAGTATTTT

d_call: -
v_call: TRBV7-2
clone_size: -
j_call: TRBJ2-7
cdr3_aa: CASSSKQYEQYF
cdr3_nt: TGTGCCAGCAGCTCCAAACAGTACGAGCAGTACTTC

d_call: TRBD1
v_call: TRBV6-5
clone_size: -
j_call: TRBJ2-7
cdr3_aa: CASSYTTGAYEQYF
cdr3_nt: TGTGCCAGCAGTTACACGACAGGGGCCTACGAGCAGTACTTC

d_call: -
v_call: TRBV19
clone_size: -
j_call: TRBJ1-5
cdr3_aa: CASSTRGPQHF
cdr3_nt: TGTGCCAGTAGTACCCGGGGACCCCAGCATTTT

d_call: -
v_call: TRBV10-1
clone_size: -
j_call: TRBJ2-3
cdr3_aa: CASSLRQVSDTQYF
cdr3_nt: TGCGCCAGCAGCCTTCGACAGGTGTCAGATACGCAGTATTTT

d_call: TRBD1
v_call: TRBV28
clone_size: -
j_call: TRBJ1-1
cdr3_aa: CASSPFHTGANTEAFF
cdr3_nt: TGTGCCAGCAGCCCGTTCCATACAGGGGCGAACACTGAAGCTTTCTTT

d_call: -
v_call: TRBV27
clone_size: -
j_call: TRBJ2-7
cdr3_aa: CASSSTGYEQYF
cdr3_nt: TGTGCCAGCAGTTCGACAGGCTACGAGCAGTACTTC

d_call: TRBD1
v_call: TRBV7-3
clone_size: -
j_call: TRBJ2-3
cdr3_aa: CASSFLGGQGSSDTQYF
cdr3_nt: TGTGCCAGCAGCTTTCTAGGGGGACAGGGATCCTCAGATACGCAGTATTTT

d_call: -
v_call: TRBV18
clone_size: -
j_call: TRBJ1-1
cdr3_aa: CASSPYSAEAFF
cdr3_nt: TGTGCCAGCTCACCGTACTCTGCTGAAGCTTTCTTT

d_call: TRBD1
v_call: TRBV27
clone_size: -
j_call: TRBJ1-1
cdr3_aa: CASGDSRRGTEAFF
cdr3_nt: TGTGCCAGTGGGGACAGCCGTAGGGGCACTGAAGCTTTCTTT

d_call: -
v_call: TRBV5-4
clone_size: once
j_call: TRBJ2-7
cdr3_aa: CASSPSYEQYF
cdr3_nt: TGTGCCAGCAGCCCATCCTACGAGCAGTACTTC

d_call: -
v_call: TRBV11-2
clone_size: once
j_call: TRBJ1-1
cdr3_aa: CASRPPYRDNAEAFF
cdr3_nt: TGTGCCAGCAGACCACCGTACCGGGACAACGCTGAAGCTTTCTTT

d_call: -
v_call: TRBV10-3
clone_size: -
j_call: TRBJ2-7
cdr3_aa: CAIAVVAQGDEQYF
cdr3_nt: TGTGCCATCGCAGTCGTAGCACAAGGGGACGAGCAGTACTTC

d_call: TRBD1
v_call: TRBV15
clone_size: -
j_call: TRBJ1-6
cdr3_aa: CATSTDRVQNSPLHF
cdr3_nt: TGTGCCACCAGCACGGACAGGGTCCAAAATTCACCCCTCCACTTT

d_call: -
v_call: TRBV4-1
clone_size: -
j_call: TRBJ1-1
cdr3_aa: CASSQVGGALTEAFF
cdr3_nt: TGCGCCAGCAGCCAAGTAGGGGGAGCCCTTACTGAAGCTTTCTTT

d_call: TRBD1
v_call: TRBV6-6
clone_size: -
j_call: TRBJ1-5
cdr3_aa: CASSYSTGGPNQPQHF
cdr3_nt: TGTGCCAGCAGTTACTCAACAGGGGGGCCCAATCAGCCCCAGCATTTT

d_call: -
v_call: TRBV5-6
clone_size: -
j_call: TRBJ2-2
cdr3_aa: CASSAAARELFF
cdr3_nt: TGTGCCAGCAGCGCCGCGGCACGGGAGCTGTTTTTT

d_call: TRBD2
v_call: TRBV10-3
clone_size: -
j_call: TRBJ2-5
cdr3_aa: CAISEPGLLAGDETQYF
cdr3_nt: TGTGCCATCAGTGAGCCGGGACTACTAGCGGGGGATGAGACCCAGTACTTC

d_call: -
v_call: TRBV30
clone_size: -
j_call: TRBJ1-1
cdr3_aa: CAWSMGANTEAFF
cdr3_nt: TGTGCCTGGAGTATGGGGGCTAACACTGAAGCTTTCTTT

d_call: TRBD2
v_call: TRBV4-3
clone_size: -
j_call: TRBJ2-7
cdr3_aa: CASSQESGGAYEQYF
cdr3_nt: TGCGCCAGCAGCCAAGAGTCGGGGGGGGCCTACGAGCAGTACTTC